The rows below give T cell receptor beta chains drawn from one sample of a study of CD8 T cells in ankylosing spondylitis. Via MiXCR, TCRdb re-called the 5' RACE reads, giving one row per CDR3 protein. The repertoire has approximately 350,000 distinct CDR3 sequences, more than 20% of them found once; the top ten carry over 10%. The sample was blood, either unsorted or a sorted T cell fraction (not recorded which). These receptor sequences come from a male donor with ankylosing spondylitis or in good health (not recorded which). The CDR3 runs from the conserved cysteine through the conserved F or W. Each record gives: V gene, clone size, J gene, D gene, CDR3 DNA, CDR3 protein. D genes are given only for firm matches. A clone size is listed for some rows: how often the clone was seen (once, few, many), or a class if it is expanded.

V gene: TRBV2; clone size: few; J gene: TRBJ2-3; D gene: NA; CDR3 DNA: TGTGCCAGCAGTGAAATCAGAGATACGCAGTATTTT; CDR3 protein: CASSEIRDTQYF
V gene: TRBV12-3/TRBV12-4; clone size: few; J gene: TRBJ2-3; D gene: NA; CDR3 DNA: TGTGCCAGCTCTCGCATGGGGGCACCCACAGATACGCAGTATTTT; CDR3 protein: CASSRMGAPTDTQYF
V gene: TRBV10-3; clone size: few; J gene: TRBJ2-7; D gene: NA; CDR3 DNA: TGTGCCATCAGTGAGTCCCCAGCCTACGAGCAGTACTTC; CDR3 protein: CAISESPAYEQYF
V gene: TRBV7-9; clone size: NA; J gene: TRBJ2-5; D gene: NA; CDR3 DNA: TGTGCCAGCAGCTTTATCGCAGTTCAAGAGACCCAGTACTTC; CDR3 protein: CASSFIAVQETQYF
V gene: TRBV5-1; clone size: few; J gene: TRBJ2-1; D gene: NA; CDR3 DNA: TGCGCCAGCAGCCCCTATCTGGGGCCCAGGAATGAGCAGTTCTTC; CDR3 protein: CASSPYLGPRNEQFF
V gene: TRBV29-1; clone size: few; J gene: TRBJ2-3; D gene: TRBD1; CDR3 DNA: TGCAGCGCAACGACAGGGTTTGAAGATACGCAGTATTTT; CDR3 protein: CSATTGFEDTQYF
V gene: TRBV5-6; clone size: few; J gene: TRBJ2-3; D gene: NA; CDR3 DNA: TGTGCCAGCAGCTTGGCTCGTGGGGCGGCAGATACGCAGTATTTT; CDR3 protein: CASSLARGAADTQYF
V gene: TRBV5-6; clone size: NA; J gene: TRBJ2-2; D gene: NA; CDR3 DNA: TGTGCCAGCAGCCTAATCGGCGGGGCCGGGGAGCTGTTTTTT; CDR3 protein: CASSLIGGAGELFF
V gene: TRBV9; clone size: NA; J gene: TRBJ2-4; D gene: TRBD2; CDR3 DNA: TGTGCCAGCAGCAAACCGGGAGGGGACATTCAGTACTTC; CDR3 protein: CASSKPGGDIQYF
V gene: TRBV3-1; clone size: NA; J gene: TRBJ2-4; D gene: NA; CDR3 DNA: TGTGCCAGCAGCCAAGAAGGTGCATACTTAGCCAAAAACATTCAGTACTTC; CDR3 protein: CASSQEGAYLAKNIQYF
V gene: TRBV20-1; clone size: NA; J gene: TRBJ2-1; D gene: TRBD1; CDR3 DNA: TGCAGTGCTCTGCTAAGCCCCGGGACAGGGGGTTACTACAATGAGCAGTTCTTC; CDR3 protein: CSALLSPGTGGYYNEQFF
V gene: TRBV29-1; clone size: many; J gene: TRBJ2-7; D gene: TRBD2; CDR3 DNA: TGCAGCTTCGAGGTAGCGGGGAGTTACGAGCAGTACTTC; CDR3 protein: CSFEVAGSYEQYF
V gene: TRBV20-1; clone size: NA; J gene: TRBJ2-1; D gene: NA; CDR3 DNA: TGCAGTGCTAGACCAACACAGAACAATGAGCAGTTCTTC; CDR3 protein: CSARPTQNNEQFF
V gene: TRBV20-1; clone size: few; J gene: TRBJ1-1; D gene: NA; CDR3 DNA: TGCAGTGCTAGCCCCCCCTCGTTCGGCACTGAAGCTTTCTTT; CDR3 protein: CSASPPSFGTEAFF
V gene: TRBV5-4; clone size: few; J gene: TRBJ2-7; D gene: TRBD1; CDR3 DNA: TGTGCCAGCAGCTCGTTTTTGGACAGGGGCCACGAGCAGTACTTC; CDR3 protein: CASSSFLDRGHEQYF
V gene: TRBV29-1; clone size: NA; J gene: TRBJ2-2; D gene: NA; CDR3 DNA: TGCAGCGTTGAAGATCCCCCCGGGGAGCTGTTTTTT; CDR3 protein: CSVEDPPGELFF
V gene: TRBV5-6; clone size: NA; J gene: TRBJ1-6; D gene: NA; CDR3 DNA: TGTGCCAGCAGTGGTTATAATTCACCCCTCCACTTT; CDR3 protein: CASSGYNSPLHF
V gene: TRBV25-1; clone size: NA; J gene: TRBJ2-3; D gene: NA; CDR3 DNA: TGTGCCAGCAGTGAAGTGGATACGCAGTATTTT; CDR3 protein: CASSEVDTQYF
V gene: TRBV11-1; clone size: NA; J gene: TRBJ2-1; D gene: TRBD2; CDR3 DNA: TGTGCCAGCAGCCCGGGACTAGCGGGGGGCATCTCCTACAATGAGCAGTTCTTC; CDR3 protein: CASSPGLAGGISYNEQFF
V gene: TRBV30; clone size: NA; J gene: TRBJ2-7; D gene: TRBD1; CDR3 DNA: TGTGCCTGGAGTAATTGGGACAGGGCTTACGAGCAGTACTTC; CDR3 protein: CAWSNWDRAYEQYF
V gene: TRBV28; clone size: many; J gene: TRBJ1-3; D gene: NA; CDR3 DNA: TGTGCCAGCAGTTTATCACAGGGACAAGGAAACACCATATATTTT; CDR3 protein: CASSLSQGQGNTIYF
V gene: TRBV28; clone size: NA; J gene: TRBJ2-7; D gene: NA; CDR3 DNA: TGTGCCAGCTGTTCCTCACACACTTACGAGCAGTACTTC; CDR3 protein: CASCSSHTYEQYF
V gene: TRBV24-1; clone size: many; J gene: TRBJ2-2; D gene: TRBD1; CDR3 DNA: TGTGCCACCAGTGATTCGGGACAGGGGGACACCGGGGAGCTGTTTTTT; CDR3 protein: CATSDSGQGDTGELFF
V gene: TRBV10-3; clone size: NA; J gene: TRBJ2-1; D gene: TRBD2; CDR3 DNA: TGTGCCATCAAGTCTAGCGGGGACTACAATGAGCAGTTCTTC; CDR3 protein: CAIKSSGDYNEQFF
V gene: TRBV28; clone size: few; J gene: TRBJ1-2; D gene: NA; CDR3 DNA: TGTGCCAGCAGTTTATTATTGGAACAGGACTATGGCTACACCTTC; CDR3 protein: CASSLLLEQDYGYTF
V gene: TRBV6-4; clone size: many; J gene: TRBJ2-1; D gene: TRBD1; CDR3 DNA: TGTGCCAGCAGTGACCGGCCAGGGGGCGGGAATGAGCAGTTCTTC; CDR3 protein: CASSDRPGGGNEQFF